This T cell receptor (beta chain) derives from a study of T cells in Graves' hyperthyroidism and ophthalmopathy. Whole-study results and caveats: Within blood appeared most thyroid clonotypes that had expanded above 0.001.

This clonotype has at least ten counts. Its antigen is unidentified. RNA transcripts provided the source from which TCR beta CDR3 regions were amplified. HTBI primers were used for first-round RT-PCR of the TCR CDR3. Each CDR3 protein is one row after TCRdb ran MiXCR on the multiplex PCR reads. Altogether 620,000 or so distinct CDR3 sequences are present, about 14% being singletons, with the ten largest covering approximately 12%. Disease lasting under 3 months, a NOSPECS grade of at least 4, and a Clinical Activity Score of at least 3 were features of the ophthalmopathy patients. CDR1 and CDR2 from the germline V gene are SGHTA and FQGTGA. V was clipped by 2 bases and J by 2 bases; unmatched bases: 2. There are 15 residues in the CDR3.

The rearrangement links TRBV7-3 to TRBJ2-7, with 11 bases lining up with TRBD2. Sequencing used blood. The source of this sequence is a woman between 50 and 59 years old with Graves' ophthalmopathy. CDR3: CASSLASGGTYEQYF. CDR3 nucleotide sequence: TGTGCCAGCAGCTTAGCTAGCGGGGGGACCTACGAGCAGTACTTC.